Listed here are 22 T cell receptor beta chains from one sample, sequenced in a study of blood T cell repertoires in COVID-19. The protocol was immunoSEQ multiplex PCR, while the TCRdb copy is restricted to in-frame clones and leaves out a portion. The table has approximately 93,000 clones, around two thirds seen once; the top ten hold 3% to 4%. Sequenced material: peripheral blood. The receptors come from a man between 65 and 80 years old with COVID-19, enrolled during active disease.

The chain combines TRBV7-3 with TRBJ2-1, with unresolved D. This CDR3 is 15 amino acids long. The V and J ends lost 0 bases and 4 bases respectively, with 10 bases between them. The germline gives CDR1 SGHTA, CDR2 FQGTGA. The CDR3 DNA reads TGTGCCAGCAGCTTAACAAGTTTGGCTTACAATGAGCAGTTCTTC. This sequence encodes CASSLTSLAYNEQFF.

V usage is TRBV4-3 and J usage is TRBJ2-7, with 9 bases lining up with TRBD1. J was trimmed by 9 bases and V by 0 bases; bases with no gene match: 21. Germline CDR1 reads LGHNA; CDR2 reads YSLEER. CDR3 length: 19 residues. This CDR3 reads CASSQEFGQGFTREIGQYF. CDR3 nucleotide sequence: TGCGCCAGCAGCCAAGAGTTCGGACAGGGGTTTACAAGGGAAATTGGGCAGTACTTC.

V and J are TRBV19 and TRBJ2-3; the D gene is possibly TRBD1 (5 bases). V gave up 3 bases and J gave up 7 bases, with 17 bases separating them. Germline CDR1 and CDR2: LNHDA and SQIVND (reference sequence). The CDR3 loop spans 15 amino acids. The CDR3 reads CASSMQGLVGNTQYF. The DNA for the CDR3 is TGTGCCAGTAGTATGCAGGGTCTAGTAGGGAATACGCAGTATTTT.

The rearrangement uses TRBV27 and TRBJ2-5, with D perhaps TRBD1 (6 bases). V lost 3 bases to trimming and J lost 7 bases, with 15 bases between them. Germline V lookup: CDR1 MNHEY, CDR2 SMNVEV (reference sequence). There are 14 residues in the CDR3. The CDR3 DNA is TGTGCCAGCAGTTTCTCACAGGGAGTAGGGACCCAGTACTTC. Its translation: CASSFSQGVGTQYF.

This clone was observed a single time. The J gene is TRBJ1-4, the V gene TRBV5-5; D may be TRBD1 (6 bases). The V end lost 3 bases, the J end lost 4 bases, and 10 bases lay between the germline ends. The CDR3 extends over 14 amino acids. Germline lookup yields CDR1 SGHKS and CDR2 YYEKEE (reference sequence). The CDR3 sequence is CASSSGQINEKLFF. Written as DNA, the CDR3 is TGTGCCAGCAGCTCGGGACAAATTAATGAAAAACTGTTTTTT.

This chain links TRBV10-3 with TRBJ1-2; 9 bases are a match to TRBD1. Trimming took 4 bases from V and 4 from J; bases not matched to a gene: 10. Germline CDR1 reads ENHRY; CDR2 reads SYGVKD. CDR3 length equals 16 residues. CDR3 protein: CAISGARTGDVYGYTF. The DNA of the CDR3 is TGTGCCATCAGTGGGGCTCGGACAGGGGACGTCTATGGCTACACCTTC.

The chain has TRBV4-3 and TRBJ1-1, with D maybe TRBD1 (5 bases). Germline CDR1 is LGHNA and CDR2 is YSLEER. V lost 5 bases, J lost 4 bases, and 11 bases lay in between. The CDR3 extends over 13 amino acids. In nucleotides, the CDR3 is TGCGCCAGCAGCGAGAAAAGGGGCACTGAAGCTTTCTTT. Translated, it gives CASSEKRGTEAFF.

The table lists this clone with a few counts. This chain links TRBV11-1 with TRBJ2-1; TRBD2 agrees at 8 bases. The CDR3 consists of 16 residues. Germline loops: CDR1 SGHAT, CDR2 FQDESV (reference sequence). The J segment lost 4 bases and the V segment lost 5 bases, leaving 10 bases of the junction unmatched. The CDR3 nucleotides are TGTGCCAGCAGCCCTCATCCACTAGCGGATTACAATGAGCAGTTCTTC. This sequence encodes CASSPHPLADYNEQFF. Based on the CDR3 plus reference TRBV11-1 and TRBJ2-1, the full variable domain is EAEVAQSPRYKITEKSQAVAFWCDPISGHATLYWYRQILGQGPELLVQFQDESVVDDSQLPKDRFSAERLKGVDSTLKIQPAELGDSAMYLCASSPHPLADYNEQFFGPGTRLTVL.

The genes are TRBV27 and TRBJ1-1; 7 bases agree with TRBD1. The CDR3 has 15 amino acids. J gave up 0 bases and V 5 bases, and 6 bases lay outside the gene matches. Looked up from germline, CDR1 is MNHEY and CDR2 is SMNVEV (reference sequence). The CDR3 here is CASSTSGTVNTEAFF. The CDR3 bases are TGTGCCAGCAGTACCTCCGGGACAGTGAACACTGAAGCTTTCTTT.

Notes on this clone: This may be a read error, as it is one base from a much larger clone. The CDR3 DNA sequence: TGCGCCCGCAGCTCGGAGGGGGACAGGGGGCAAGGCTACACCTTC. Translating it yields CARSSEGDRGQGYTF. The V call is TRBV5-1, the J call TRBJ1-2, with TRBD1 identical over 12 bases. This CDR3 has 15 residues. The germline gives CDR1 SGHRS, CDR2 YFSETQ.

This clone occurred once. The V and J genes are TRBV29-1 and TRBJ2-4; D uncertain. The germline V and J ends were trimmed by 1 base and 6 bases, with 10 bases remaining between them. This CDR3 spans 13 amino acids. Looked up from germline, CDR1 is SQVTM and CDR2 is ANQGSEA. The CDR3 nucleotides are TGCAGCGTTGAAGTCGTAGAATCAAACATTCAGTACTTC. Amino acids: CSVEVVESNIQYF.

J is TRBJ2-3 and V is TRBV5-1, with 8 bases lining up with TRBD2. The germline V gene encodes CDR1 SGHRS and CDR2 YFSETQ. V shed 6 bases, J shed 1 base, and the junction held 4 bases outside the gene matches. This CDR3 is 14 amino acids long. The CDR3 region has the DNA TGCGCCAGCACGAGGCGGGAGGGCACAGATACGCAGTATTTT. Amino acid sequence: CASTRREGTDTQYF. Looking up the rest from reference TRBV5-1 and TRBJ2-3 gives the full variable domain: KAGVTQTPRYLIKTRGQQVTLSCSPISGHRSVSWYQQTPGQGLQFLFEYFSETQRNKGNFPGRFSGRQFSNSRSEMNVSTLELGDSALYLCASTRREGTDTQYFGPGTRLTVL.

This chain connects TRBV18 to TRBJ1-2, with D maybe TRBD1 (5 bases). The CDR3 loop spans 15 amino acids. The germline V gene has CDR1 KGHSH and CDR2 LQKENI. V gave up 3 bases and J gave up 2 bases, with 13 bases separating them. The CDR3 nucleotides are TGTGCCAGCTCACCTACGACAGATACCAACTATGGCTACACCTTC. It specifies CASSPTTDTNYGYTF.

V and J are TRBV28 and TRBJ2-3; TRBD1 matches 10 bases. The trim removed 3 bases at V and 4 bases at J, leaving 7 bases unmatched. The CDR3 consists of 16 residues. CDR1 and CDR2 (germline): MDHEN, SYDVKM. The chain's CDR3 is CASSFPGTGEADTQYF. The CDR3 DNA reads as TGTGCCAGCAGTTTCCCCGGGACAGGGGAAGCAGATACGCAGTATTTT.

This clone has a handful of counts. J is TRBJ1-1 and V is TRBV19; no clear D gene. The germline V and J ends were trimmed by 6 bases and 3 bases, with 14 bases remaining between them. The germline V gene has CDR1 LNHDA and CDR2 SQIVND (reference sequence). The CDR3 consists of 14 residues. The DNA of the CDR3 is TGTGCCAGTAGGGGAGAAATTTGGGACACTGAAGCTTTCTTT. This gives the protein CASRGEIWDTEAFF.

The chain recombines TRBV24-1 with TRBJ2-1; 7 nucleotides agree with TRBD2. This CDR3 contains 16 residues. The germline CDR1 and CDR2 sequences are KGHDR and SFDVKD. Trimming at V came to 0 bases and at J to 9 bases, leaving 10 bases not matched to a gene. This chain's CDR3 is CATSDLWEGQDGEQFF. CDR3 sequence (DNA): TGTGCCACCAGTGATTTGTGGGAGGGCCAAGACGGTGAGCAGTTCTTC.

The chain employs TRBV24-1 and TRBJ2-1; 7 bases agree with TRBD1. The V gene end was trimmed by 4 bases and the J gene end by 9 bases; junction bases not matched to a gene: 8. The CDR3 has 14 amino acids. The germline V gene has CDR1 KGHDR and CDR2 SFDVKD. CDR3 protein: CATSEDTGVGEQFF. CDR3 sequence (DNA): TGTGCCACCAGTGAAGATACAGGGGTCGGTGAGCAGTTCTTC.

The chain uses TRBV5-1 and TRBJ2-7, with 9 bases lining up with TRBD1. The CDR3 is 15 amino acids. V shed 4 bases, J shed 2 bases, and the junction held 7 bases outside the gene matches. Germline CDR1 and CDR2: SGHRS and YFSETQ. The chain's CDR3 is CASSQRQGGTYEQYF. DNA for the CDR3: TGCGCCAGCAGCCAGAGACAGGGGGGGACCTACGAGCAGTACTTC. Full variable domain (outside the CDR3, taken from reference TRBV5-1 and TRBJ2-7): KAGVTQTPRYLIKTRGQQVTLSCSPISGHRSVSWYQQTPGQGLQFLFEYFSETQRNKGNFPGRFSGRQFSNSRSEMNVSTLELGDSALYLCASSQRQGGTYEQYFGPGTRLTVT.

This chain joins TRBV29-1 and TRBJ2-1; 10 bases fit TRBD2. Germline CDR1 is SQVTM and CDR2 is ANQGSEA. V lost 6 bases, J lost 7 bases, and 9 bases stayed unmatched. CDR3 length equals 14 residues. CDR3 region: CSVAAGGPGNEQFF. In nucleotides, the CDR3 is TGCAGCGTGGCAGCGGGAGGGCCGGGGAATGAGCAGTTCTTC.

J is TRBJ1-2 and V is TRBV2, with D maybe TRBD1 (5 bases). CDR1 SNHLY and CDR2 FYNNEI come from the germline V gene. The CDR3 is made up of 15 amino acids. Trimming removed 0 bases from V and 3 bases from J, with 11 bases in between. The DNA for the CDR3 is TGTGCCAGCAGTGAAGCACAGGCCACCGACTATGGCTACACCTTC. Encoded protein: CASSEAQATDYGYTF.

This rearrangement joins TRBV6-2 or TRBV6-3 to TRBJ2-7, with 12 bases lining up with TRBD2. CDR3 length: 17 amino acids. CDR1 is MNHEY, CDR2 SVGEGT, per germline. The V and J ends lost 5 bases and 4 bases, in that order; junction bases with no gene match: 12. This CDR3 is CASSTTLAGGPVYEQYF. The CDR3 DNA follows: TGTGCCAGCAGTACCACTCTAGCGGGAGGGCCGGTTTACGAGCAGTACTTC.

This chain links TRBV2 with TRBJ2-7; possible D gene TRBD2, 5 bases. Germline CDR1 and CDR2: SNHLY and FYNNEI. The CDR3 has 14 residues. V was pared by 3 bases and J by 5 bases, with 14 bases between. The CDR3 nucleotides read TGTGCCAGCAGTGACGTCCGGGGTAAGGACGAGCAGTACTTC. It encodes CASSDVRGKDEQYF.